This T cell receptor beta chain is from a study of T cell responses to AZD1222 COVID-19 vaccine. With regard to this clone: The antigen remains undetermined.

Sequenced by immunoSEQ multiplex PCR; TCRdb stores in-frame clones only, minus some. The sample shows about 97,000 clones, more than 75% of them seen only once. This CDR3 spans 13 amino acids. The V and J ends lost 6 bases and 5 bases respectively, with 13 bases between them. The germline V gene encodes CDR1 LNHNV and CDR2 YYDKDF (reference sequence). Overall study findings and caveats: Clonal diversity was possibly underestimated, and white British individuals and females predominated among donors. Spike-specific TCR breadth and depth went up after people got two AZD1222 doses. Reportedly, close to half of spike-specific TCRs are directed against unmutated variant regions. There were vaccine-associated CD4 TCRs across spike, dominant at 160-218 and 743-854.

Sequenced here: peripheral blood, sampled 28 days after the second AZD1222 dose. The receptor comes from an adult who received the AZD1222 COVID-19 vaccine. The chain joins TRBV15 to TRBJ2-5; D could derive from TRBD1 or TRBD2 (7 bases each). The CDR3 region is CATRNRGGETQYF. The CDR3 DNA reads TGTGCCACCAGGAACAGGGGAGGGGAGACCCAGTACTTC. The complete variable domain, with remaining parts taken from reference TRBV15 and TRBJ2-5, reads DAMVIQNPRYQVTQFGKPVTLSCSQTLNHNVMYWYQQKSSQAPKLLFHYYDKDFNNEADTPDNFQSRRPNTSFCFLDIRSPGLGDTAMYLCATRNRGGETQYFGPGTRLLVL.